The source of this T cell receptor beta chain is a study of T cells after yellow fever vaccination. Study results and limitations: A small proportion of clonotypes was detected in both the CD4 and CD8 compartments.

This clonotype occurred a few times. Its antigen remains unknown. This CDR3 region has 16 residues. CDR1 and CDR2 (germline): SGHAT, FQNNGV. V was pared by 4 bases and J by 2 bases, with 7 bases of the junction left unmatched. TCRdb processed the 5' RACE reads anew with MiXCR; each CDR3 protein has one entry. Of hundreds of thousands of distinct CDR3 sequences in the sample, 13% were seen once. Source: PBMCs, taken on the day of the yellow fever booster vaccination. V and J are TRBV11-2 and TRBJ2-5; 10 bases match TRBD1. The TCR was taken from a young man who received the YFV17D yellow fever vaccine. The CDR3 spells CASSSLGTGEQETQYF. The CDR3 DNA follows: TGTGCCAGCAGCTCCCTAGGGACAGGGGAACAAGAGACCCAGTACTTC. Variable domain in full (rest from reference TRBV11-2 and TRBJ2-5): EAGVAQSPRYKIIEKRQSVAFWCNPISGHATLYWYQQILGQGPKLLIQFQNNGVVDDSQLPKDRFSAERLKGVDSTLKIQPAKLEDSAVYLCASSSLGTGEQETQYFGPGTRLLVL.